This note documents a single T cell receptor beta chain sequence. A much bigger clone sits one base away, suggesting this may be a read error. The data belong to a study of blood T cells in healthy people across ages. A J-beta primer mix and a sample-barcoded 5' primer were used in a second PCR of roughly 7 to 12 cycles. With 12 random nucleotides, a template-switch adaptor tagged each individual cDNA molecule. Using its own MiXCR run on the 5' RACE reads, TCRdb lists one record per CDR3 protein. This table has fewer than 2,000,000 distinct CDR3 sequences, more than 35% appearing once. Aged about 6 to 90, donors were systemically healthy Caucasians from Russia. CDR1 is LGHNA, CDR2 YSLEER, per germline. The CDR3 sequence is 16 residues long. Trimming at V came to 0 bases and at J to 2 bases, leaving 4 bases not matched to a gene.

The sequencing input was blood. This TCR derives from a human donor in good health. The chain joins TRBV4-3 to TRBJ2-1, with 7 bases aligning to TRBD2. The CDR3 DNA reads as TGCGCCAGCAGCCAAGATCGGGGGGAACCCTACAATGAGCAGTTCTTC. Its translation: CASSQDRGEPYNEQFF.